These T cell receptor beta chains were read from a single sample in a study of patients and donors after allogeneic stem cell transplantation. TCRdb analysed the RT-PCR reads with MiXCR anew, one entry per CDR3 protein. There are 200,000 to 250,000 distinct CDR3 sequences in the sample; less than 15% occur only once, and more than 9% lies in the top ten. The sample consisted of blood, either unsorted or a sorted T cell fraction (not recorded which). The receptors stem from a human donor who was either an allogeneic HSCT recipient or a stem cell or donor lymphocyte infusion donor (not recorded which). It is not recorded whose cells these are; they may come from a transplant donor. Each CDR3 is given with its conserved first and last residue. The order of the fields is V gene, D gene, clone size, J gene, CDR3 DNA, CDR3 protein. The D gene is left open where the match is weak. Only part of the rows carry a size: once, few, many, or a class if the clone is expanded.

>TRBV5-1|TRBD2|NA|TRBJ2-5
TGCGCCAGCAGCTTAGCGGGAGCGGTCCAAGAGACCCAGTACTTC
CASSLAGAVQETQYF
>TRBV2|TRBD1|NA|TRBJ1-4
TGTGCCAGCAGCAACAGGGGCGAAAAACTGTTTTTT
CASSNRGEKLFF
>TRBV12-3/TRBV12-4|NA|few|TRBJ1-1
TGTGCCAGCACCAAACAACTGGGGGGCACTGAAGCTTTCTTT
CASTKQLGGTEAFF
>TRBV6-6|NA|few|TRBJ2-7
TGTGCCAGCAGCATTACCTACGAGCAGTACTTC
CASSITYEQYF
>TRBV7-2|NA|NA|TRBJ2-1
TGTGCCAGCAGCTTAGGTTCCCATAGGGTGTCGTACAATGAGCAGTTCTTC
CASSLGSHRVSYNEQFF
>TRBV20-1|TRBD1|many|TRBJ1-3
TGCAGTGCTTGGGACAGTGGAAACACCATATATTTT
CSAWDSGNTIYF
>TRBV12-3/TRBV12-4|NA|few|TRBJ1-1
TGTGCCAGCAGTTCGGGTCCGAGGGCGGGCACTGAAGCTTTCTTT
CASSSGPRAGTEAFF
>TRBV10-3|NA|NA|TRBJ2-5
TGTGCCATCAGTGCCGGGACGGATCAAGAGACCCAGTACTTC
CAISAGTDQETQYF
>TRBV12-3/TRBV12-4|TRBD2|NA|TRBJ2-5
TGTGCCAGCAGTTCCGCCAGCGGGGGACTAAGGGGGACCCAGTACTTC
CASSSASGGLRGTQYF
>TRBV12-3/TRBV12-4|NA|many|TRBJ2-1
TGTGCCAGCACCCCCGACGGTGACAATGAGCAGTTCTTC
CASTPDGDNEQFF
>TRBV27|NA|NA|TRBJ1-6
TGTGCCAGCAGTTGGGGGCAGGGGAGTTCACCCCTCCACTTT
CASSWGQGSSPLHF
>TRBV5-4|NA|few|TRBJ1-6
TGTGCCAGCAGCAGGGGTATGGATTCACCCCTCCACTTT
CASSRGMDSPLHF
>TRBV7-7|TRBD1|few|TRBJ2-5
TGTGCCAGCAGCCTGCAGGGACAGGGAGAAGAGACCCAGTACTTC
CASSLQGQGEETQYF
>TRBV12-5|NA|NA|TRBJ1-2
TGTGCTAGTGGTTCGGGCAGGCAAGCCTATGGCTACACCTTC
CASGSGRQAYGYTF
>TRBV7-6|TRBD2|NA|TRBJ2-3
TGTGCCAGCAGCTTAGTGGTAGCGGGGTCCACAGATACGCAGTATTTT
CASSLVVAGSTDTQYF
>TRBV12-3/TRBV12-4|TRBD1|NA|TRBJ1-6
TGTGCCAGCAGTCGCCGGACAGGGTTAAGCTCCTATAATTCACCCCTCCACTTT
CASSRRTGLSSYNSPLHF
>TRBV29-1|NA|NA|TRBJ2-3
TGCAGCGTCCAGACTGGGGGGCCAGATACGCAGTATTTT
CSVQTGGPDTQYF
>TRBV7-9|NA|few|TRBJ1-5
TGTGCCAGCAGCTCGGACAACAGCAATCAGCCCCAGCATTTT
CASSSDNSNQPQHF
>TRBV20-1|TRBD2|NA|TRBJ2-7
TGCAGTGCTAGAGATCAGCGTAGCGGGAGCTCCTACGAGCAGTACTTC
CSARDQRSGSSYEQYF
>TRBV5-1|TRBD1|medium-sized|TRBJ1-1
TGCGCCAGCAGCCTAGACAGGGTCGCTGAAGCTTTCTTT
CASSLDRVAEAFF
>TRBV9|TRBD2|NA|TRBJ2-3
TGTGCCAGCAGCGTAGCGCTAGCGGTAGGCACAGATACGCAGTATTTT
CASSVALAVGTDTQYF
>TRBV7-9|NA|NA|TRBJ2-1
TGTGCCAGCAGCATCATTCAGGGGGGCATGGCGTTCTTC
CASSIIQGGMAFF
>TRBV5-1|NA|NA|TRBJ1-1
TGCGCCAGCAGCTCAGGCACTACAGGGATGAACACTGAAGCTTTCTTT
CASSSGTTGMNTEAFF
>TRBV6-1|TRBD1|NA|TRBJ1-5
TGTGCCAGCAGTATTGACAGGGGTAGCAATCAGCCCCAGCATTTT
CASSIDRGSNQPQHF
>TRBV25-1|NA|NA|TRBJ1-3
TGTGCCAGCACCCGAAACTCAGGGCCAGGAAACACCATATATTTT
CASTRNSGPGNTIYF
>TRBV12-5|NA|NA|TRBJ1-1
TGTGCTAGTGGTTCCCTAGGGGGGCGGGAAGCTTTCTTT
CASGSLGGREAFF
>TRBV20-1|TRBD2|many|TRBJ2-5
TGCAGTGCTAGGCCAGCGGGAGGGGGTGAGACCCAGTACTTC
CSARPAGGGETQYF